These T cell receptor beta chains were read from a single sample in a study of blood T cell repertoires in COVID-19. Repertoires were generated with immunoSEQ multiplex PCR, while TCRdb's copy carries only in-frame clones and drops some. The table includes 200,000 to 300,000 clones, under 90% detected once. Sequencing was carried out using PBMCs or T cells enriched from blood (not recorded which). The receptors originated from a woman in her forties who had been exposed to COVID-19. Each CDR3 is given with its conserved first and last residue. D genes are given only for firm matches. Expanded clones get a size class; other rows say once, few or many, or leave the size out.

j_gene,abundance,d_gene,v_gene,CDR3aa,CDR3nt
TRBJ2-7,-,-,TRBV6-5,CASSPQGLESEQYF,TGTGCCAGCAGCCCCCAGGGCCTGGAGAGCGAGCAGTACTTC
TRBJ1-2,-,-,TRBV5-6,CASTVGDYGYTF,TGTGCCAGCACCGTGGGAGACTATGGCTACACCTTC
TRBJ2-5,-,-,TRBV27,CASSYRDLPPRAPTRTQYF,TGTGCCAGCAGTTACAGGGATCTCCCGCCTCGGGCTCCCACAAGGACCCAGTACTTC
TRBJ2-2,few,TRBD1,TRBV6-5,CASRAGTDTGELFF,TGTGCCAGCAGGGCCGGGACAGACACCGGGGAGCTGTTTTTT
TRBJ1-1,-,-,TRBV4-1,CASSQRDGENTEAFF,TGCGCCAGCAGCCAACGGGATGGTGAGAACACTGAAGCTTTCTTT
TRBJ2-7,-,TRBD1,TRBV6-5,CASSPGQGKYEQYF,TGTGCCAGCAGCCCGGGACAGGGAAAATACGAGCAGTACTTC
TRBJ1-5,-,-,TRBV18,CASSPHFRTAYSNQPQHF,TGTGCCAGCTCACCACACTTCAGGACAGCCTATAGCAATCAGCCCCAGCATTTT
TRBJ1-2,-,-,TRBV4-3,CASSQDTYGYTF,TGCGCCAGCAGCCAGGACACGTATGGCTACACCTTC
TRBJ2-6,-,TRBD2,TRBV2,CASSLLAGDSGANVLTF,TGTGCCAGCAGTCTACTAGCGGGCGACTCTGGGGCCAACGTCCTGACTTTC
TRBJ1-5,-,TRBD1,TRBV2,CASRKTGELEPQHF,TGTGCCAGCAGGAAGACAGGGGAGTTAGAGCCCCAGCATTTT
TRBJ2-3,-,TRBD2,TRBV5-4,CASSLGPAGGLTDTQYF,TGTGCCAGCAGCTTGGGTCCCGCGGGGGGGCTCACAGATACGCAGTATTTT
TRBJ2-7,-,TRBD1,TRBV28,CASSSPYTGEYGYEQYF,TGTGCCAGCAGTTCTCCATACACAGGGGAGTACGGCTACGAGCAGTACTTC
TRBJ1-1,-,-,TRBV5-1,CASSLDSGDTEAFF,TGCGCCAGCAGCTTGGACAGTGGTGACACTGAAGCTTTCTTT
TRBJ1-1,-,TRBD1,TRBV5-4,CASSPRTGNTEAFF,TGTGCCAGCAGCCCCCGGACAGGGAACACTGAAGCTTTCTTT
TRBJ1-2,-,-,TRBV24-1,CATSDSYQWSQGYGYTF,TGTGCCACCAGTGATAGCTATCAGTGGAGCCAGGGATATGGCTACACCTTC
TRBJ1-5,-,TRBD1,TRBV6-5,CASSYLGQPNQPQHF,TGTGCCAGCAGTTACTTGGGACAGCCCAATCAGCCCCAGCATTTT
TRBJ2-5,-,TRBD2,TRBV28,CASSGTGTSGGTQYF,TGTGCCAGCAGTGGGACCGGGACTAGCGGTGGGACCCAGTACTTC
TRBJ2-6,-,TRBD1,TRBV4-1,CASREDQGVLSRSGANVLTF,TGCGCCAGCAGGGAGGACCAGGGGGTCCTCTCCCGCTCTGGGGCCAACGTCCTGACTTTC
TRBJ1-2,-,-,TRBV14,CASSPDSYGYTF,TGTGCCAGCAGTCCCGACAGCTATGGCTACACCTTC
TRBJ2-7,-,-,TRBV5-1,CASGGPGNEQYF,TGCGCCAGCGGGGGCCCAGGGAACGAGCAGTACTTC
TRBJ2-5,-,-,TRBV9,CASIPTRGQETQYF,TGTGCCAGCATCCCGACTCGGGGGCAAGAGACCCAGTACTTC
TRBJ2-3,-,-,TRBV25-1,CASNSRYTDTQYF,TGTGCCAGCAACTCCCGCTACACAGATACGCAGTATTTT
TRBJ2-7,once,TRBD2,TRBV2,CARSDGGATGLNYEQYF,TGTGCCCGCAGTGACGGGGGGGCGACAGGACTCAACTACGAGCAGTACTTC
TRBJ2-7,few,TRBD1,TRBV7-8,CASSLGVGQGSYEQYF,TGTGCCAGCAGCTTAGGAGTGGGACAGGGCTCCTACGAGCAGTACTTC
TRBJ2-7,-,TRBD1,TRBV2,CASSLDRGEQYF,TGTGCCAGCAGTCTGGACAGGGGCGAGCAGTACTTC
TRBJ2-3,-,-,TRBV6-5,CASSNPAKDTQYF,TGTGCCAGCAGTAACCCAGCGAAAGATACGCAGTATTTT
TRBJ1-1,-,TRBD1,TRBV18,CASSPNKLPTGANTEAFF,TGTGCCAGCTCACCGAATAAGCTACCGACAGGGGCCAACACTGAAGCTTTCTTT
TRBJ2-1,-,TRBD1,TRBV28,CASSPPGGSDEQFF,TGTGCCAGCAGTCCTCCAGGGGGCAGCGATGAGCAGTTCTTC
TRBJ1-4,-,TRBD1,TRBV28,CASSLTGGEGGDSEKLFF,TGTGCCAGCAGTCTGACAGGGGGCGAAGGCGGGGATAGTGAAAAACTGTTTTTT
TRBJ2-7,-,-,TRBV6-5,CASSYSRRQAAYEQYF,TGTGCCAGCAGTTACTCGAGGAGACAGGCCGCCTACGAGCAGTACTTC
TRBJ1-4,few,TRBD1,TRBV30,CAWSEGQGGEKLFF,TGTGCCTGGAGTGAGGGACAGGGTGGGGAAAAACTGTTTTTT
TRBJ1-2,-,-,TRBV12-3/TRBV12-4,CASRNGGSYGYTF,TGTGCCAGCAGAAACGGGGGGTCCTATGGCTACACCTTC
TRBJ1-1,-,-,TRBV4-2,CASSLSGTEAFF,TGTGCCAGCAGCCTGTCGGGGACTGAAGCTTTCTTT
TRBJ1-2,-,-,TRBV10-3,CAISLRPAGGDYGYTF,TGTGCCATCAGTCTCCGCCCCGCGGGAGGGGATTATGGCTACACCTTC
TRBJ2-1,-,-,TRBV25-1,CASSRMGSSYNEQFF,TGTGCCAGCTCTAGAATGGGTAGCTCCTACAATGAGCAGTTCTTC
TRBJ2-1,-,-,TRBV4-1,CASSQDRPSYNEQFF,TGCGCCAGCAGCCAAGATCGTCCCTCCTACAATGAGCAGTTCTTC
TRBJ2-2,few,-,TRBV10-3,CAISETAGSPTTGELFF,TGTGCCATCAGTGAGACCGCGGGCTCCCCAACGACCGGGGAGCTGTTTTTT
TRBJ1-6,-,TRBD1,TRBV2,CASGTGTVNSPLHF,TGTGCCAGCGGAACCGGGACAGTGAATTCACCCCTCCACTTT
TRBJ2-7,few,-,TRBV7-2,CASSLGTTLYEQYF,TGTGCCAGCAGCTTAGGGACTACCCTCTACGAGCAGTACTTC
TRBJ2-2,-,-,TRBV7-9,CASSLANGGELFF,TGTGCCAGCAGCTTAGCTAACGGCGGGGAGCTGTTTTTT
TRBJ1-5,-,-,TRBV27,CASRPGGGGQPQHF,TGTGCCAGCAGACCCGGGGGGGGCGGGCAGCCCCAGCATTTT
TRBJ2-2,-,TRBD2,TRBV6-5,CASGQRGGSTGELFF,TGTGCCAGCGGTCAGCGGGGGGGTTCCACCGGGGAGCTGTTTTTT
TRBJ1-1,-,TRBD1,TRBV28,CASSLPRDRGVEAFF,TGTGCCAGCAGTTTGCCCCGGGACAGGGGGGTTGAAGCTTTCTTT
TRBJ1-2,once,TRBD1,TRBV6-5,CASSYRRQGLYGYTF,TGTGCCAGCAGTTATAGGAGACAGGGCCTCTATGGCTACACCTTC
TRBJ1-2,-,TRBD1,TRBV5-6,CASSRDSANYGYTF,TGTGCCAGCAGCCGGGACAGCGCAAACTATGGCTACACCTTC
TRBJ1-6,-,-,TRBV6-4,CASRPPKGRGRNSPLHF,TGTGCCAGCAGGCCACCTAAGGGGCGGGGACGGAATTCACCCCTCCACTTT
TRBJ1-1,-,-,TRBV19,CASSPYMNTEAFF,TGTGCCAGTAGTCCTTACATGAACACTGAAGCTTTCTTT
TRBJ2-1,once,TRBD1,TRBV7-8,CASSLATGDNEQFF,TGTGCCAGCAGCTTAGCGACAGGGGACAATGAGCAGTTCTTC
TRBJ1-2,once,TRBD1,TRBV28,CASNRQGYYGYTF,TGTGCCAGCAATCGACAGGGATACTATGGCTACACCTTC
TRBJ2-3,-,TRBD2,TRBV7-8,CASSYGTSGGANTQYF,TGTGCCAGCAGCTACGGGACTAGCGGGGGGGCGAATACGCAGTATTTT